In this sample, the clone carrying this TCR beta chain turned up many times. What it recognizes is unknown. These data belong to a study of regulatory T cells in long-lasting Graves disease. Broader study findings: Newly diagnosed disease favored TRBV20-1 and TRBJ2-1 over persistent disease. Persistent Graves' patients showed less TCR diversity than newly diagnosed ones.

The time point here: newly diagnosed GD, antithyroid drugs for less than 3 months. TCR sequences were obtained from RNA taken from PBMCs. Building of the TCR beta libraries involved iRepertoire HTBI primers and Arm-PCR of CDR3 regions. As originally analysed: The study identified around 62 TRBV and approximately 15 TRBJ segments across samples. TCRdb ran MiXCR on the multiplex PCR reads and lists one entry per CDR3 protein. The V and J calls were determined by TCRdb, not by the authors. The profile shows approximately 560,000 distinct CDR3 sequences, more than 15% of them singletons. V dropped 7 bases and J dropped 2 bases, with 15 bases sitting between them. This CDR3 is 16 amino acids long. Germline lookup yields CDR1 MDHEN and CDR2 SYDVKM. These data are also associated with another study on T cells in Graves' hyperthyroidism and ophthalmopathy. That report notes: Calling Graves' hyperthyroidism stable meant ophthalmopathy did not progress within 18 months.

Sequenced material: peripheral blood mononuclear cells (PBMCs), taken at new diagnosis, from a patient treated with antithyroid drugs. The source is a man younger than 30 with Graves disease. This chain joins TRBV28 and TRBJ2-6; tentatively, D is TRBD2 (6 bases). The CDR3 DNA reads as TGTGCCAGCACTCCCCCCTCGGGAGCTGGGGCCAACGTCCTGACTTTC. Protein product: CASTPPSGAGANVLTF.